The clone carrying this T cell receptor beta chain was detected only once. Some clones are missing from TCRdb's copy, which holds only in-frame ones; the method was immunoSEQ multiplex PCR. The table lists 35,000 to 50,000 clones, about 88% of them singletons, with 2% to 2.5% in the top ten. The record originates from a study of blood T cell repertoires in COVID-19. Study-wide context: Researchers got acute and convalescent COVID-19 samples from the United States, Italy and Spain.

CDR1 and CDR2 (germline): SGHNT, YENEEA. The CDR3 extends over 15 amino acids. With 5 bases clipped from V and 2 bases from J, the junction kept 5 bases outside the gene matches. Input material: peripheral blood. This sequence originates from a human donor in a cohort sampled during active COVID-19. The rearrangement links TRBV11-3 to TRBJ1-1; 10 bases map to TRBD1. In nucleotides, the CDR3 is TGTGCCAGCAGCCCCAGGGACAGGGGAAACACTGAAGCTTTCTTT. This codes for CASSPRDRGNTEAFF.